This TCR beta chain was retrieved from a study of T cell repertoires in cytomegalovirus infection. This clonotype was recorded at least ten times. The antigen remains unidentified. At one end the junction does not follow the germline gene, possibly because of a read error. TCRdb re-analysed the reads in MiXCR, keeping a single row per CDR3 protein. The sample has about 200,000 distinct CDR3 sequences; about a tenth are singletons. The study's findings and limits: The ex vivo response showed dominance by HLA-C-restricted CMV-specific TCR beta clonotypes.

Sequenced sample: PBMCs. The receptor's source is a human donor in good health (CMV status not recorded). Some clones in this sample may be carry-over from other donors' samples.

CDR3 loop: CASSLAGGLLF. The CDR3 DNA follows: TGCGCCAGCAGCTTAGCGGGAGGGCTCCTCTTC. The gene calls are TRBV5-1 and TRBJ2-1; 10 nucleotides match TRBD2. This CDR3 has 11 amino acids. The germline V gene encodes CDR1 SGHRS and CDR2 YFSETQ.